This T cell receptor (beta chain) appears in the sequencing data of a study of identical twins (dated by TCRdb to the mid-2010s). A note on the overall study: To test whether fetal clonotypes persist, the study used deep sequencing on TCR alpha and beta repertoires from monozygotic twins, unrelated adults of various ages, and cord blood. Replicate twin experiments were performed at different times using different library preparation protocols to rule out contamination. The full study reports these points: Abundant cord blood beta clonotypes carried fewer insertions; young adult naive repertoires showed a weaker similar trend, while memory repertoires showed none. Invariant T cells such as MAIT and iNKT could partly confound zero-insertion analyses, although diverse VJ usage argued against such confounding for most clonotypes. Out-of-frame TCR alpha sharing in monozygotic twins was systematically underestimated by recombination models, whereas sharing between unrelated individuals was in agreement with the recombination models. In beta out-of-frame sequences, excess twin sharing was weaker, because having fewer shared sequences lowered the signal-to-noise ratio. Compared with coincidental sharing between unrelated individuals, out-of-frame TCR alpha sequences shared between twins showed an excess of sequences with low generation probability. Because the same donors could not be followed over many years, the conclusions relied on cross-sectional statistical analysis.

Every donor was a healthy Caucasian. The library was produced with 5' RACE. Data came from an Illumina HiSeq 2000. Template switching introduced a universal primer binding site; the final cDNA contained a unique molecular identifier, enabling accurate counting of TCR cDNA molecules. Specific primers in the conserved constant-segment region were used to synthesize first-strand cDNA for the TCR alpha and beta chains. To control for contamination, each cDNA library was double barcoded with a SMART-Mk sample barcode plus Illumina barcodes. TruSeq adapter sequences along with Illumina sample barcodes were introduced in two successive PCR steps. The TCR alpha and beta cDNA libraries were sequenced on the Illumina HiSeq platform using custom primers. The authors' analysis ran thus. MiGEC processed the raw reads to extract unique molecular identifiers, while MiXCR was used to determine the CDR3 positions. Recombination models were inferred per individual with the repgenHMM and IGoR tools using an EM algorithm. The tcR package in R was used for shared clonotype analysis, with sharing normalized by the product of cloneset sizes. Out-of-frame nonproductive sequences were analyzed to study raw recombination free of thymic and clonal selection effects. TCRdb ran its own pipeline on the public reads, namely fastp trimming at Q25 and MiXCR clone calling, and kept in-frame beta chains. One record per CDR3 amino acid sequence lists the most common genes and DNA. In this record, the V and J calls reflect TCRdb's handling and not the investigators' own analysis. Here the sample has 1.5 million to 2 million distinct CDR3 sequences; roughly 35% occur a single time. Of the sample, about 0.27% is held by the ten largest clones.

A remark on this clonotype: Its antigen is currently not known. No much larger clone is present one base from it, and per-base qualities are unavailable.

The cysteine opens and the phenylalanine closes a CDR3 of 16 amino acids. This entry keeps only the CDR3 DNA: 48 bases, framed from base 1. CDR1 and CDR2, per the germline V gene, are MGHRA and YSYEKL. V ends up 0 bases short and J 5 bases short, with an unmatched junction base count of 5. The specimen sequenced was cord blood. In this chain, TRBV4-1 is recombined with TRBJ2-3, with 10 central nucleotides matching TRBD2. The TCR originated in a newborn girl in good health. The DNA reads as follows: TGCGCCAGCAGCCAAGAGCTTAGCGGGGGGAGAGATACGCAGTATTTT. Its protein is CASSQELSGGRDTQYF.